The entry below describes one T cell receptor beta chain. Its antigen is currently unknown. Naive CD8+ T cells carried a CD45RO-CCR7+CD27+CD95- phenotype. CDR1 MDHEN and CDR2 SYDVKM come from the germline V gene. There are 13 residues in the CDR3. The record originates from a study of CXCR3-negative and CXCR3-positive naive CD8 T cells. Findings of the study overall: Against CXCR3-negative naive cells, CXCR3-positive naive cells showed more hydrophobic TRB CDR3s. Comparison of naive CXCR3-negative and CXCR3-positive cells revealed similar TRBV-TRBJ usage, while memory cells differed.

Through 5' RACE with UMI labels, the TRB cDNA libraries were prepared. No DNA is given; TCRdb re-called the 5' RACE reads and lists each CDR3 protein once. The table gives over 150,000 distinct CDR3 sequences; the top ten clones make up 0.45% to 0.6% of it. The specimen was naive CXCR3+ CD8+ T cells from blood. Documented subset: CD45RO-CCR7+CD27+CD95- naive CD8+ T cells expressing CXCR3 (TNR3+). The V gene is TRBV28, the J gene TRBJ2-5. The receptor comes from a human donor in good health. Some clones in this sample may be carry-over from other donors' samples. CDR3 residues: CASSLTLKETQYF.